Shown below are 23 T cell receptor beta chains from a single sample sequenced in a study of cytomegalovirus exposure and HLA in healthy donors. It was with 60 Vbeta and 13 Jbeta primers that the PCR ran. Clones were read by immunoSEQ multiplex PCR, and TCRdb kept only the in-frame ones, dropping some. The table records roughly 130,000 clones, around 81% of them present only once. Sequencing was carried out using PBMCs. These receptors all come from a woman aged 50 to 60 in good health and CMV-seronegative.

The CDR3 DNA sequence: TGTGCCATAGAAGCCGGGGGGATGGCTGACCACACTGAAGCTTTCTTT. This gives the protein CAIEAGGMADHTEAFF. The V call is TRBV7-6, the J call TRBJ1-1; tentative D call: TRBD1 (5 bases). This CDR3 contains 16 residues. V gave up 10 bases and J gave up 3 bases, with 24 bases separating them. The germline CDR1 and CDR2 sequences are SGHVS and FNYEAQ.

The chain combines TRBV29-1 with TRBJ2-3; D might be TRBD2 (7 bases). Trimming took 4 bases from V and 4 from J, leaving 24 bases between them. The germline V gene encodes CDR1 SQVTM and CDR2 ANQGSEA. This CDR3 has 17 amino acids. CDR3 in amino acids: CSVVGRGGGGSPDTQYF. The CDR3 DNA follows: TGCAGCGTTGTGGGCAGGGGAGGCGGGGGTTCACCAGATACGCAGTATTTT.

The V and J genes are TRBV7-9 and TRBJ2-2; D may be TRBD1 (5 bases). Germline CDR1 is SEHNR and CDR2 is FQNEAQ (reference sequence). This CDR3 has 16 residues. Trimming cost V 1 base and J 4 bases, with 13 bases left between them. CDR3 in DNA: TGTGCCAGCAGCTTAGGGGCAGGGTATGTCACCGGGGAGCTGTTTTTT. It translates to CASSLGAGYVTGELFF.

The V gene is TRBV6-1, the J gene TRBJ2-1, with 7 nucleotides matching TRBD1. CDR3 length: 15 amino acids. CDR1 is MNHNS, CDR2 SASEGT, per germline. Trimming removed 5 bases from V and 4 bases from J; junction bases left unmatched: 8. The CDR3 loop is CASSTTGTVYNEQFF. Here the CDR3 DNA reads TGTGCCAGCAGTACTACCGGGACAGTATACAATGAGCAGTTCTTC.

The rearrangement links TRBV19 to TRBJ1-2, with D unresolved. The CDR3 contains 14 residues. Germline V gene lookup returns CDR1 LNHDA and CDR2 SQIVND (reference sequence). V lost 3 bases to trimming and J lost 5 bases, with 13 bases between them. The DNA of the CDR3 is TGTGCCAGTAGTATGTCAGGCCAGCCTTATGGCTACACCTTC. Residues: CASSMSGQPYGYTF.

The V gene is TRBV21-1, the J gene TRBJ2-7; the table's D call, TRBD1, has no DNA check behind it. TRBV21-1 is designated a pseudogene. The CDR3 covers 14 residues. The CDR3 region is CASSKGTGDPEQYF. In DNA, the CDR3 is TGTGCCAGCAGCAAGGGGACAGGGGATCCCGAGCAGTACTTC.

The J gene is TRBJ2-5, the V gene TRBV9; TRBD1 aligns across 9 bases. Germline loops: CDR1 SGDLS, CDR2 YYNGEE. This CDR3 comprises 14 residues. V lost 3 bases and J lost 5; bases outside the gene matches: 5. CDR3 protein: CASSGIQGAETQYF. In nucleotides, the CDR3 is TGTGCCAGCAGCGGAATACAGGGGGCGGAGACCCAGTACTTC.

This clone came up once. The chain links TRBV6-4 to TRBJ2-1, with 7 bases that match TRBD1. The CDR3 is 12 amino acids. Germline V gene lookup returns CDR1 MRHNA and CDR2 SNTAGT. J was trimmed by 15 bases and V by 7 bases; bases with no gene match: 12. The CDR3 sequence: CASTATTGNLFF. The DNA of the CDR3 is TGTGCCAGCACCGCTACGACAGGGAACCTGTTCTTC.

In its sample, this clone was seen once. V and J are TRBV15 and TRBJ1-1; 8 positions agree with TRBD1. Germline assignment: CDR1 LNHNV and CDR2 YYDKDF (reference sequence). Germline trimming cut 4 bases from V and 6 bases from J; bases unmatched to any gene: 7. This CDR3 has 14 amino acids. The CDR3 coding sequence is TGTGCCACCAGCAACGCAGGGGGCGGCCCTGAAGCTTTCTTT. Its protein product is CATSNAGGGPEAFF.

The J gene is TRBJ1-4, the V gene TRBV12-5; TRBD1 aligns across 9 bases. The CDR3 sequence is 14 residues long. Germline CDR1 is LGHNT and CDR2 is FRNRAP. V trimming: 7 bases; J trimming: 10 bases; junction bases outside the gene matches: 10. Here the CDR3 reads CASVAGTGRRKLFF. CDR3 DNA sequence: TGTGCTAGTGTCGCCGGGACAGGGAGGCGAAAACTGTTTTTT.

This sequence joins TRBV15 and TRBJ2-7; 7 bases are shared with TRBD1. With V trimmed by 3 bases and J by 4 bases, 18 bases remained unmatched. Germline V lookup: CDR1 LNHNV, CDR2 YYDKDF (reference sequence). The length of the CDR3 is 18 residues. The CDR3: CATSSEMTYGTAKYEQYF. DNA of the CDR3: TGTGCCACCAGCAGCGAAATGACCTACGGGACAGCCAAATACGAGCAGTACTTC.

The J gene is TRBJ2-1, the V gene TRBV7-2, with 11 nucleotides matching TRBD2. Unmatched junction bases numbered 6, after V lost 5 bases and J lost 6 bases. The CDR3 is 15 amino acids. In germline, CDR1 is SGHTA, CDR2 FQGNSA. The CDR3 protein is CASSLGLADTNEQFF. The CDR3, as DNA: TGTGCCAGCAGCCTGGGACTAGCGGACACCAATGAGCAGTTCTTC.

This sequence joins TRBV5-1 and TRBJ2-3; D ambiguous. Germline V gene lookup returns CDR1 SGHRS and CDR2 YFSETQ. This CDR3 has 13 amino acids. Deletions cut 5 bases from V and 3 bases from J, with 10 bases between. The CDR3 DNA follows: TGCGCCAGCAGTCCACACATAACAGATACGCAGTATTTT. It yields the protein CASSPHITDTQYF.

The chain joins TRBV25-1 to TRBJ1-2; D remains ambiguous. The CDR3 covers 16 residues. Germline CDR1 reads MGHDK; CDR2 reads SYGVNS. V shed 2 bases and J shed 2 bases, with 15 bases lying between them. DNA of the CDR3: TGTGCCAGCAGTGAAGGGCTTTCGGGGTGGAACTATGGCTACACCTTC. This encodes CASSEGLSGWNYGYTF.

The CDR3 DNA is TGTGCCAGCAGTTTATCGATACGTAGGGGTGGCTACACCTTC. Protein product: CASSLSIRRGGYTF. The chain employs TRBV27 and TRBJ1-2; maybe TRBD1 (5 bases). In germline, CDR1 is MNHEY, CDR2 SMNVEV (reference sequence). Trimming took 0 bases from V and 7 from J, leaving 12 bases between them. This CDR3 spans 14 amino acids.

There are a few counts of this clone. The chain uses TRBV29-1 and TRBJ1-1; maybe TRBD1 (5 bases). V lost 4 bases and J lost 0, with 9 bases in between. The CDR3 covers 13 residues. The V gene's germline CDR1 is SQVTM and CDR2 ANQGSEA. The CDR3 DNA is TGCAGCGTTGTTCAGGGCATGAACACTGAAGCTTTCTTT. This codes for CSVVQGMNTEAFF. Filled out from reference TRBV29-1 and TRBJ1-1, the complete variable domain reads SAVISQKPSRDICQRGTSLTIQCQVDSQVTMMFWYRQQPGQSLTLIATANQGSEATYESGFVIDKFPISRPNLTFSTLTVSNMSPEDSSIYLCSVVQGMNTEAFFGQGTRLTVV.

The V call is TRBV25-1, the J call TRBJ1-2, with D perhaps TRBD1 (6 bases). The CDR3 length is 16 residues. V was trimmed by 6 bases and J by 4 bases, leaving 21 bases between them. Germline CDR1 is MGHDK and CDR2 is SYGVNS. CDR3 DNA sequence: TGTGCCAGCAGAGGGGGTGACAGCCAGCTTTTCTATGGCTACACCTTC. The encoded protein is CASRGGDSQLFYGYTF.

This chain uses TRBV20-1 with TRBJ2-5, with 7 bases identical to TRBD2. The CDR3 extends over 11 amino acids. The trim removed 4 bases at V and 11 bases at J, leaving 7 bases unmatched. The V gene's germline CDR1 is DFQATT and CDR2 SNEGSKA (reference sequence). The CDR3 is CSAKAGTKQYF. CDR3 nucleotide sequence: TGCAGTGCTAAAGCGGGGACTAAGCAGTACTTC.

V and J are TRBV1 and TRBJ2-7; TRBD2 reflects the table's D call only, with no check against the DNA. TRBV1 is classified as a pseudogene. The CDR3 runs to 13 residues. CDR3 sequence reads: CTSSQGTSGEQYV. CDR3 DNA sequence: TGCACCAGCAGCCAGGGAACTAGCGGCGAGCAGTACGTC.

This clone was picked up one time. Different DNA sequences within this sample yield the same CDR3. The rearrangement uses TRBV5-1 and TRBJ2-3; 7 bases match TRBD1. Germline V gene sequence: CDR1 SGHRS, CDR2 YFSETQ. This CDR3 is built from 16 residues. V lost 1 base and J lost 4; bases outside the gene matches: 9. The CDR3 loop is CASSLFQGVSSDTQYF. The CDR3 DNA is TGCGCCAGCAGCTTGTTTCAGGGGGTCAGCTCAGATACGCAGTATTTT.

The V and J genes are TRBV29-1 and TRBJ2-1; 9 bases agree with TRBD2. CDR3 length: 13 residues. Per germline, CDR1 SQVTM and CDR2 ANQGSEA. The J segment lost 10 bases and the V segment lost 5 bases, leaving 9 bases of the junction unmatched. The CDR3 DNA reads as TGCAGCGTTAGCAGCGGGGGGATGGTGGAGCAGTTCTTC. It is translated as CSVSSGGMVEQFF.

The J gene is TRBJ2-7, the V gene TRBV27; 12 bases are a match to TRBD2. The germline CDR1 and CDR2 sequences are MNHEY and SMNVEV (reference sequence). The V gene end was trimmed by 4 bases and the J gene end by 2 bases; junction bases not matched to a gene: 6. The CDR3 loop spans 16 amino acids. The CDR3 DNA sequence: TGTGCCAGCAGTTCCAGGACTAGCGGGACTGCCTACGAGCAGTACTTC. This codes for CASSSRTSGTAYEQYF.

With regard to this clone: Relative to the germline gene, one junction end is altered; a read error may explain this. This chain connects TRBV5-4 to TRBJ2-1, with 11 bases aligning to TRBD2. Germline V gives CDR1 SGHNT, CDR2 YYREEE (reference sequence). The CDR3 runs 15 residues. The CDR3 DNA follows: TGTGCCAGCAACTTGGTACTAGCGGGAGTAGATGAGCAGTTCTTC. Residues: CASNLVLAGVDEQFF.